The T cell receptor (beta chain) described here comes from a study of T cell changes during pregnancy in multiple sclerosis. Assay used: immunoSEQ multiplex PCR; TCRdb lists only in-frame clones, some missing. The sample includes about 53,000 clones, approximately 91% of them seen just once. CDR3 length: 13 residues. CDR1 SGHNT and CDR2 YENEEA come from the germline V gene. The germline V and J ends were trimmed by 2 bases and 6 bases, with 8 bases remaining between them. The clonotype comes from a female donor with multiple sclerosis, enrolled in a pregnancy study. The chain joins TRBV11-3 to TRBJ2-1; D may be TRBD1 (6 bases). Sample: CD4+ T cells from peripheral blood mononuclear cells, taken in the third trimester of pregnancy. This chain's CDR3 is CASSLQGTNEQFF. Here the CDR3 DNA reads TGTGCCAGCAGCTTACAGGGGACCAATGAGCAGTTCTTC.